This T cell receptor beta chain derives from a study of blood T cell repertoires in COVID-19. Study information: In each case, the material was cDNA or gDNA derived from T cells, B-cell-depleted T cells, or PBMCs.

This CDR3 has 16 residues. Germline values: CDR1 SEHNR, CDR2 FQNEAQ (reference sequence). V was clipped by 5 bases and J by 1 base, with 17 bases between them. Clones were read by immunoSEQ multiplex PCR, and TCRdb kept only the in-frame ones, dropping some. The sample lists over 150,000 clones; around four fifths were seen once. This rearrangement joins TRBV7-9 to TRBJ1-1; maybe TRBD1 (6 bases). The sequencing sample was made of peripheral blood. This clonotype was sampled from a woman older than 75 with acute or convalescent COVID-19. The DNA for the CDR3 is TGTGCCAGCAGCCGAAAATTCGGACAGACGAACACTGAAGCTTTCTTT. This gives the protein CASSRKFGQTNTEAFF.